The TCR beta chain described here comes from a study of metastatic and nonmetastatic thyroid tumors. Overall study findings and caveats: Benign nodules reportedly had significantly lower TCR beta diversity than malignant thyroid tumors in blood and tumor.

V dropped 8 bases and J dropped 6; count of bases not matched to a gene: 7. Germline V CDR1 and CDR2: MDHEN, SYDVKM. CDR3 length: 14 amino acids. The table lists this clone with many counts. The target antigen is unknown. Ahead of thyroid surgery, no patient had received treatment of any kind. MiXCR re-clonotyped the PCR reads for TCRdb. The sample contains roughly 20,000 clones, less than 35% of which appear only once. The sequence was collected from a female donor with papillary thyroid cancer or a benign thyroid nodule (not recorded which). Some clones in this sample may be carry-over from other donors' samples. V usage is TRBV28 and J usage is TRBJ2-1; TRBD1 matches at 10 bases. The material sequenced was tumor tissue. The CDR3 reads CASSSWTGGNEQFF. The CDR3 coding sequence is TGTGCCAGCTCCTCATGGACAGGGGGCAATGAGCAGTTCTTC.